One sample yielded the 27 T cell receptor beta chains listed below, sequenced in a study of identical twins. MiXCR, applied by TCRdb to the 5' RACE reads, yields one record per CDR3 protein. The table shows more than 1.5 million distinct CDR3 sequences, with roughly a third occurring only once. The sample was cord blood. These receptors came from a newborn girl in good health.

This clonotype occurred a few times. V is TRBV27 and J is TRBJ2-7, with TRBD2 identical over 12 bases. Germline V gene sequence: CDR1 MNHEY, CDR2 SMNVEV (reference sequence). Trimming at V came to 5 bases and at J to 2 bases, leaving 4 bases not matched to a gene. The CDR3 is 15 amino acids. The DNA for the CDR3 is TGTGCCAGCAGTGCCCGACTAGCGGGAGCCTACGAGCAGTACTTC. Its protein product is CASSARLAGAYEQYF.

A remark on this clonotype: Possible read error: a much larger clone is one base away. The CDR3 DNA sequence: TGTGCCAGCAGTTTACCGCCAGTCAATGAGCAGTACTTC. It yields the protein CASSLPPVNEQYF. The V and J genes are TRBV12-3 or TRBV12-4 and TRBJ2-7; D unclear. The CDR3 sequence is 13 residues long. V was shortened by 2 bases and J by 7 bases, with 12 bases between the two germline ends.

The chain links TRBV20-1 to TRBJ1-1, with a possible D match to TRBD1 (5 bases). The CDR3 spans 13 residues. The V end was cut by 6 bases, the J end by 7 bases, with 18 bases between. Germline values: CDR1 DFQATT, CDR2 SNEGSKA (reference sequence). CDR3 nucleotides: TGCAGTGCCGGTAAGGGTCGGGGACTTGAAGCTTTCTTT. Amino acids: CSAGKGRGLEAFF.

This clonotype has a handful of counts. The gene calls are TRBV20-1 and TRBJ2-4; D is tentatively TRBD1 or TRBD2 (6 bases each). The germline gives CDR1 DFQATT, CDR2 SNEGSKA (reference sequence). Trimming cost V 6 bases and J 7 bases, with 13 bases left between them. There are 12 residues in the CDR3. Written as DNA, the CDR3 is TGCAGTGCCAGGGGACTGAAGAACATTCAGTACTTC. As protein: CSARGLKNIQYF.

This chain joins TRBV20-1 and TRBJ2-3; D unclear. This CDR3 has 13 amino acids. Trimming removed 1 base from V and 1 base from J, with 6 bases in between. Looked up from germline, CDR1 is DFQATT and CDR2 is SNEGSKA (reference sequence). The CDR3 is CSARVDGTDTQYF. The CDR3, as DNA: TGCAGTGCTAGAGTGGACGGCACAGATACGCAGTATTTT.

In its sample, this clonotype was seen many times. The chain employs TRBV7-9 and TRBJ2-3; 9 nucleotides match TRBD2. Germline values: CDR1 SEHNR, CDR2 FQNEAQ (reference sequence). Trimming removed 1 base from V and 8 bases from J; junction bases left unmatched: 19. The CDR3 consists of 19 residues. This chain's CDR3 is CASSLDLGLAPRAQRTQYF. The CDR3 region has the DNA TGTGCCAGCAGCTTAGATTTGGGACTAGCACCCAGGGCGCAGCGTACGCAGTATTTT.

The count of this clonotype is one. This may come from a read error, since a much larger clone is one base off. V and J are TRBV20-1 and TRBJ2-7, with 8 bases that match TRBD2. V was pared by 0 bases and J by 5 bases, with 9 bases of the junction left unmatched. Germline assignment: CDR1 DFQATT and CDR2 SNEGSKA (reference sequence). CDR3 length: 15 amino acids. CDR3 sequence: CSARDPSGRSHEQYF. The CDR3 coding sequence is TGCAGTGCTAGAGATCCCAGCGGGAGAAGCCACGAGCAGTACTTC.

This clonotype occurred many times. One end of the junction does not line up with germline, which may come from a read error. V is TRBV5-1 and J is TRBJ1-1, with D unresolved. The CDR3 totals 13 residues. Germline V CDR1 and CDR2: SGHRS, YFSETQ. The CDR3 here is CASSLVLNTEAFF. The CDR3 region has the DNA TGTGCCAGCAGCTTAGTTCTGAACACTGAAGCTTTCTTT.

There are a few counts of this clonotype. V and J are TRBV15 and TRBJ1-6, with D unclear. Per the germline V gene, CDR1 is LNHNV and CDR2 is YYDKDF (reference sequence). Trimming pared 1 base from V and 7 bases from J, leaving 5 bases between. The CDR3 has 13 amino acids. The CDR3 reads CATSRGPNSPLHF. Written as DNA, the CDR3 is TGTGCCACCAGCAGAGGACCAAATTCACCCCTCCACTTT.

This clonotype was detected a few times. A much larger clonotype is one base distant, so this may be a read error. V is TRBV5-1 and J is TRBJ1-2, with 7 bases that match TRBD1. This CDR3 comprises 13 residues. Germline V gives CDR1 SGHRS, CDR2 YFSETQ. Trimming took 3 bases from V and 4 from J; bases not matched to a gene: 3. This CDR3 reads CASSSGDSYGYTF. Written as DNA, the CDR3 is TGCGCCAGCAGCTCGGGGGACAGCTATGGCTACACCTTC. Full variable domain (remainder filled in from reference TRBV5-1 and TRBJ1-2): KAGVTQTPRYLIKTRGQQVTLSCSPISGHRSVSWYQQTPGQGLQFLFEYFSETQRNKGNFPGRFSGRQFSNSRSEMNVSTLELGDSALYLCASSSGDSYGYTFGSGTRLTVV.

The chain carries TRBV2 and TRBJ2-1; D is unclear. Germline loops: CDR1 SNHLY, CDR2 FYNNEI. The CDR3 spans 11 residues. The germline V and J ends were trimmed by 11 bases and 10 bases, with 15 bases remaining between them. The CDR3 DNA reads TGTGCCGGTAGGGCCTTTAGGGAGCAGTTCTTC. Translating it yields CAGRAFREQFF.

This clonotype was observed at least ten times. The CDR3, as DNA: TGTGCCAGCAGCCAAGTGATGGTGGAGACCCAGTACTTC. It encodes CASSQVMVETQYF. The chain employs TRBV4-2 and TRBJ2-5; D not certain. CDR3 length equals 13 residues. The V end lost 1 base, the J end lost 5 bases, and 8 bases lay between the germline ends. Germline assignment: CDR1 LGHNA and CDR2 YNFKEQ.

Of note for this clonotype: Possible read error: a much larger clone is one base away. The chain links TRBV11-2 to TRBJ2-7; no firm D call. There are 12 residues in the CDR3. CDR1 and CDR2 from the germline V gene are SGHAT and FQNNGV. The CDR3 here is CASGLGSIGQYF. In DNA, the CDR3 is TGTGCCAGCGGCTTAGGGTCCATCGGGCAGTACTTC.

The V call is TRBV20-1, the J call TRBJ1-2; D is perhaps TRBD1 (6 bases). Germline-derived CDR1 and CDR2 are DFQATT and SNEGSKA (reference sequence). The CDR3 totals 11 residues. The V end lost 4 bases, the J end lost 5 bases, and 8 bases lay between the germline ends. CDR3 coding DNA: TGCAGTGCTACAGGGGTGTATGGCTACACCTTC. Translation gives CSATGVYGYTF.

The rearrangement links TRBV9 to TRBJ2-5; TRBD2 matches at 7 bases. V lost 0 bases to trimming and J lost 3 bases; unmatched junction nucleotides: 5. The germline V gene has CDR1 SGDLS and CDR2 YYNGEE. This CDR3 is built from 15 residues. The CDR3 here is CASSVVWGGKETQYF. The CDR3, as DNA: TGTGCCAGCAGCGTAGTTTGGGGGGGAAAAGAGACCCAGTACTTC.

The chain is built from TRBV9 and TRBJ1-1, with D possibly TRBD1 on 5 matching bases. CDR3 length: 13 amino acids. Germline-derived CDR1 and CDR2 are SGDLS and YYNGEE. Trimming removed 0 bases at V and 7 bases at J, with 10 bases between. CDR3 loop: CASSVAWGDEAFF. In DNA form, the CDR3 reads TGTGCCAGCAGCGTAGCTTGGGGGGATGAAGCTTTCTTT. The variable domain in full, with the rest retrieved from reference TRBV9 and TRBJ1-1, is DSGVTQTPKHLITATGQRVTLRCSPRSGDLSVYWYQQSLDQGLQFLIQYYNGEERAKGNILERFSAQQFPDLHSELNLSSLELGDSALYFCASSVAWGDEAFFGQGTRLTVV.

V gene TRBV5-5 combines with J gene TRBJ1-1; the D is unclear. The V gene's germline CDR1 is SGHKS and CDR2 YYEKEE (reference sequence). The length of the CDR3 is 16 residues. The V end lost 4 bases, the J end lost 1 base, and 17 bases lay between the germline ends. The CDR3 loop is CASSQDPFRGNTEAFF. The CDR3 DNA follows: TGTGCCAGCAGCCAGGACCCGTTCCGAGGGAACACTGAAGCTTTCTTT.

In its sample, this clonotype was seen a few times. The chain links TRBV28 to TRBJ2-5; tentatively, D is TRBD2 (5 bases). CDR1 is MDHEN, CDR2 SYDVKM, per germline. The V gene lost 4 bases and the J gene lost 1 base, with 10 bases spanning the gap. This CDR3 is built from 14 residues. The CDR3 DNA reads TGTGCCAGCAGTTATGTAGCGACCCAAGAGACCCAGTACTTC. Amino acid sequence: CASSYVATQETQYF.

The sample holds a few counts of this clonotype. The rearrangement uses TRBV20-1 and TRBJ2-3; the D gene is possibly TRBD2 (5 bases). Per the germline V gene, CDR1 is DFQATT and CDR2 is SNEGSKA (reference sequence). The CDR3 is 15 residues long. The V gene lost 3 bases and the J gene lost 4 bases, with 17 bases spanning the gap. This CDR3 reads CSASQFPGIADTQYF. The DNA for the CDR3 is TGCAGTGCTAGTCAATTTCCGGGAATAGCAGATACGCAGTATTTT.

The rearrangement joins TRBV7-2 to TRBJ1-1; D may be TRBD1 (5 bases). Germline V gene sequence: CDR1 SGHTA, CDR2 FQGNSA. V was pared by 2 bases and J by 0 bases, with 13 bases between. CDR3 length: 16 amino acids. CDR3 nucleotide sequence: TGTGCCAGCAGCTTACAGGGTGTAGGAATGAACACTGAAGCTTTCTTT. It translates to CASSLQGVGMNTEAFF. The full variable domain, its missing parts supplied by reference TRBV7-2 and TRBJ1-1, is GAGVSQSPSNKVTEKGKDVELRCDPISGHTALYWYRQSLGQGLEFLIYFQGNSAPDKSGLPSDRFSAERTGGSVSTLTIQRTQQEDSAVYLCASSLQGVGMNTEAFFGQGTRLTVV.

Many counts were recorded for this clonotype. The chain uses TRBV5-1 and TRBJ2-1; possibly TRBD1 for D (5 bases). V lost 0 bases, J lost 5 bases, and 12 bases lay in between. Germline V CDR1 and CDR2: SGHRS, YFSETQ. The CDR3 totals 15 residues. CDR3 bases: TGCGCCAGCAGCTTGGGACAGATTGGAGACAATGAGCAGTTCTTC. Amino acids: CASSLGQIGDNEQFF.

The CDR3 DNA is TGTGCCAGCAGCTTAGACAGGGCCCTAGGGCCCCAGCATTTT. It translates to CASSLDRALGPQHF. V usage is TRBV7-2 and J usage is TRBJ1-5; possible D gene TRBD1, 6 bases. The length of the CDR3 is 14 residues. V was pared by 1 base and J by 9 bases, with 13 bases between. From germline, CDR1 is SGHTA and CDR2 FQGNSA.

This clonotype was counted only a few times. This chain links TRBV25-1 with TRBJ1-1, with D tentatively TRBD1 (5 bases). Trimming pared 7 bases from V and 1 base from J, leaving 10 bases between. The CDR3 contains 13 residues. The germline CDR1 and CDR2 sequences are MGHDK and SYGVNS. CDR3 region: CASMNDRNTEAFF. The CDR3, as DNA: TGTGCCAGCATGAACGACAGGAACACTGAAGCTTTCTTT. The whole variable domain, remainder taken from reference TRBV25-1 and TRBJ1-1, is EADIYQTPRYLVIGTGKKITLECSQTMGHDKMYWYQQDPGMELHLIHYSYGVNSTEKGDLSSESTVSRIRTEHFPLTLESARPSHTSQYLCASMNDRNTEAFFGQGTRLTVV.

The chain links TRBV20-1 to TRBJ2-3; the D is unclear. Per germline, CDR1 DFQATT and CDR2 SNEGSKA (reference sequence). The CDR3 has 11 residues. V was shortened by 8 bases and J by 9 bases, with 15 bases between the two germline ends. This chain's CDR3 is CSPGYGRTQYF. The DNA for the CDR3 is TGCAGTCCAGGATACGGGCGAACGCAGTATTTT.

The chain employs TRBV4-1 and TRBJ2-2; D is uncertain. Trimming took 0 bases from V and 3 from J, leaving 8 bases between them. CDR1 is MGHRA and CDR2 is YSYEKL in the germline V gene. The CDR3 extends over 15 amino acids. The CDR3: CASSQDKLYTGELFF. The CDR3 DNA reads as TGCGCCAGCAGCCAAGATAAACTTTACACCGGGGAGCTGTTTTTT.

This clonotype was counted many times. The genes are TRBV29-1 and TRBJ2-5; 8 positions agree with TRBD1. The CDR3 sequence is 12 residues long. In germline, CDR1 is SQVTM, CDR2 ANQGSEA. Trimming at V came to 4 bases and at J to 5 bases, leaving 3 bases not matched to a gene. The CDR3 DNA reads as TGCAGCGTTGGACAGGGGAGGGAGACCCAGTACTTC. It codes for CSVGQGRETQYF.

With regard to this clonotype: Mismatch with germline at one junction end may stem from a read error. For the CDR3, the DNA is TGTGCCGGCAGCCCCAGTTGGAGGGAAAAACTGTTTTTT. Translating gives CAGSPSWREKLFF. This chain joins TRBV7-9 and TRBJ1-4; D gene uncertain. CDR1 is SEHNR, CDR2 FQNEAQ, per germline (reference sequence). This CDR3 is built from 13 residues. Using reference TRBV7-9 and TRBJ1-4 for the parts outside the CDR3, the full variable domain is DTGVSQNPRHKITKRGQNVTFRCDPISEHNRLYWYRQTLGQGPEFLTYFQNEAQLEKSRLLSDRFSAERPKGSFSTLEIQRTEQGDSAMYLCAGSPSWREKLFFGSGTQLSVL.